The 29 T cell receptor beta chains presented below share a single source sample, sequenced in a study of blood T cell repertoires in COVID-19. Generated by immunoSEQ multiplex PCR, the TCRdb table keeps only in-frame clones and is missing some. The repertoire consists of under 200,000 clones, with about 90% occurring once and the leading ten covering approximately 9.9%. Specimen: peripheral blood. These receptors all stem from a woman aged 55-70 years with COVID-19, enrolled during active disease.

In this sample, this clone turned up once. The gene calls are TRBV7-9 and TRBJ2-7; tentatively, D is TRBD1 (6 bases). This CDR3 is built from 15 residues. CDR1 is SEHNR and CDR2 is FQNEAQ in the germline V gene (reference sequence). V shed 5 bases and J shed 2 bases, with 16 bases lying between them. CDR3 residues: CASSLTGTETYEQYF. The CDR3 nucleotides are TGTGCCAGCAGCCTTACAGGGACCGAAACCTACGAGCAGTACTTC.

This clone has more than one count but fewer than ten. The V gene is TRBV2, the J gene TRBJ1-5; D is unclear. V was trimmed by 4 bases and J by 5 bases, leaving 15 bases between them. Germline V gives CDR1 SNHLY, CDR2 FYNNEI. The CDR3 covers 15 residues. As DNA, the CDR3 is TGTGCCAGCAGTGCAGTGGCAGTTTTCGATCAGCCCCAGCATTTT. As protein: CASSAVAVFDQPQHF.

The CDR3 bases are TGTGCCAGCAGCTTAGTAGGGTCAGGGAATGGCTACACCTTC. As protein: CASSLVGSGNGYTF. The chain couples TRBV7-2 to TRBJ1-2; TRBD1 is a possible D gene (5 bases). The germline gives CDR1 SGHTA, CDR2 FQGNSA. V was cut by 1 base and J by 6 bases, with 12 bases left in between. The CDR3 consists of 14 residues.

The chain has TRBV24-1 and TRBJ2-7, with D possibly matching TRBD2 (5 bases). The CDR3 sequence is 16 residues long. The V gene lost 2 bases and the J gene lost 0 bases, with 13 bases spanning the gap. Germline V gene sequence: CDR1 KGHDR, CDR2 SFDVKD. The CDR3 reads CATSDSRTFYSYEQYF. The DNA for the CDR3 is TGTGCCACCAGTGATTCCCGGACTTTTTACTCCTACGAGCAGTACTTC.

The chain carries TRBV10-3 and TRBJ2-1; 11 bases align to TRBD2. V shed 8 bases, J shed 8 bases, and the junction held 14 bases outside the gene matches. The length of the CDR3 is 16 residues. CDR1 is ENHRY and CDR2 is SYGVKD in the germline V gene. CDR3 protein: CAISLVAGGPGDEQFF. As DNA, the CDR3 is TGTGCCATCTCCCTCGTAGCGGGAGGGCCGGGCGATGAGCAGTTCTTC.

The chain carries TRBV4-1 and TRBJ2-2; 8 bases line up with TRBD1. The germline V gene encodes CDR1 MGHRA and CDR2 YSYEKL. V was pared by 5 bases and J by 8 bases, with 19 bases of the junction left unmatched. The CDR3 runs to 18 residues. Here the CDR3 reads CASSKRGGQGALEGELFF. The CDR3 bases are TGCGCCAGCAGCAAAAGAGGGGGTCAGGGGGCGCTAGAAGGGGAGCTGTTTTTT.

This chain joins TRBV29-1 and TRBJ2-3; 9 bases match TRBD2. Germline V gives CDR1 SQVTM, CDR2 ANQGSEA. V shed 3 bases, J shed 3 bases, and the junction held 7 bases outside the gene matches. The CDR3 consists of 15 residues. DNA for the CDR3: TGCAGCGTTGAGGGCCTAGCGGGATTGACAGATACGCAGTATTTT. It specifies CSVEGLAGLTDTQYF.

The chain carries TRBV7-8 and TRBJ1-1; TRBD1 agrees at 10 bases. With 3 bases clipped from V and 0 bases from J, the junction kept 1 base outside the gene matches. The CDR3 extends over 15 amino acids. CDR1 is SGHVS and CDR2 is FQNEAQ in the germline V gene. CDR3 DNA: TGTGCCAGCAGCTTGGGGACAGGGGTGAACACTGAAGCTTTCTTT. This sequence encodes CASSLGTGVNTEAFF. Based on the CDR3 plus reference TRBV7-8 and TRBJ1-1, the full variable domain is GAGVSQSPRYKVAKRGQDVALRCDPISGHVSLFWYQQALGQGPEFLTYFQNEAQLDKSGLPSDRFFAERPEGSVSTLKIQRTQQEDSAVYLCASSLGTGVNTEAFFGQGTRLTVV.

The chain links TRBV6-5 to TRBJ2-7, with 13 bases aligning to TRBD2. Germline V CDR1 and CDR2: MNHEY, SVGAGI. The CDR3 runs 14 residues. Losses at the gene ends were 6 bases for V and 5 bases for J; bases not matched to a gene: 4. The CDR3 spells CASSLGLAGDEQYF. Written as DNA, the CDR3 is TGTGCCAGCAGCCTCGGACTAGCGGGAGACGAGCAGTACTTC.

This clone was detected a few times. The sample carries other DNA sequences with the same CDR3. V and J are TRBV9 and TRBJ1-5; no clear D gene. Trimming left V 0 bases short and J 5 bases short, with 6 bases between. CDR1 and CDR2 (germline): SGDLS, YYNGEE. This CDR3 is built from 13 residues. The CDR3 region is CASSVAGYQPQHF. The CDR3 coding sequence is TGTGCCAGCAGCGTAGCGGGATATCAGCCCCAGCATTTT.

The chain couples TRBV18 to TRBJ1-5, with 7 bases aligning to TRBD1. Germline V gene data show CDR1 as KGHSH and CDR2 as LQKENI. V lost 2 bases, J lost 0 bases, and 1 base stayed unmatched. The length of the CDR3 is 15 residues. CDR3 DNA: TGTGCCAGCTCACCAACAGGGGCTAGCAATCAGCCCCAGCATTTT. It encodes CASSPTGASNQPQHF. The variable domain in full, completed from reference TRBV18 and TRBJ1-5, reads NAGVMQNPRHLVRRRGQEARLRCSPMKGHSHVYWYRQLPEEGLKFMVYLQKENIIDESGMPKERFSAEFPKEGPSILRIQQVVRGDSAAYFCASSPTGASNQPQHFGDGTRLSIL.

The V gene is TRBV5-1, the J gene TRBJ1-2; D gene uncertain. CDR1 and CDR2 (germline): SGHRS, YFSETQ. Between the trimmed V and J ends, which lost 0 bases and 3 bases, there was a span of 12 bases. The CDR3 sequence is 15 residues long. CDR3: CASSLGPYGDYGYTF. CDR3 DNA sequence: TGCGCCAGCAGCTTGGGGCCCTACGGGGACTATGGCTACACCTTC.

This rearrangement joins TRBV6-2 or TRBV6-3 to TRBJ2-7; TRBD2 agrees at 7 bases. The CDR3 contains 13 residues. The junction had 0 bases not matched to a gene; V was cut back by 4 bases and J by 0 bases. Germline loops: CDR1 MNHEY, CDR2 SVGEGT. The CDR3 DNA is TGTGCCAGCAGTTCTAGCGGCTCCTACGAGCAGTACTTC. This translates into CASSSSGSYEQYF.

The sample holds a few counts of this clone. V is TRBV6-5 and J is TRBJ1-2; TRBD1 matches at 11 bases. In germline, CDR1 is MNHEY, CDR2 SVGAGI. The junction had 7 bases not matched to a gene; V was cut back by 2 bases and J by 5 bases. CDR3 size: 16 residues. The CDR3 protein is CASSYLGQGASYGYTF. The CDR3 DNA reads TGTGCCAGCAGTTACCTAGGACAGGGGGCGAGTTATGGCTACACCTTC.

This CDR3 reads CASMKYYNQETQYF. In nucleotides, the CDR3 is TGTGCCAGCATGAAGTACTACAACCAAGAGACCCAGTACTTC. The rearrangement links TRBV6-5 to TRBJ2-5; no clear D gene. The V end lost 7 bases, the J end lost 0 bases, and 12 bases lay between the germline ends. CDR3 length equals 14 residues. Germline values: CDR1 MNHEY, CDR2 SVGAGI.

This clone was recorded once. The chain carries TRBV7-2 and TRBJ1-5; D might be TRBD1 (6 bases). Germline lookup yields CDR1 SGHTA and CDR2 FQGNSA. Trimming pared 2 bases from V and 4 bases from J, leaving 12 bases between. This CDR3 contains 15 residues. CDR3 loop: CASSLYRVGNQPQHF. The CDR3 bases are TGTGCCAGCAGCTTATACAGGGTCGGGAATCAGCCCCAGCATTTT. Based on the CDR3 plus reference TRBV7-2 and TRBJ1-5, the full variable domain is GAGVSQSPSNKVTEKGKDVELRCDPISGHTALYWYRQSLGQGLEFLIYFQGNSAPDKSGLPSDRFSAERTGGSVSTLTIQRTQQEDSAVYLCASSLYRVGNQPQHFGDGTRLSIL.

The V gene is TRBV6-2 or TRBV6-3, the J gene TRBJ2-7, with 9 bases matching TRBD1. Germline V gene data show CDR1 as MNHEY and CDR2 as SVGEGT. V trimming: 0 bases; J trimming: 5 bases; junction bases outside the gene matches: 5. This CDR3 is built from 15 residues. The CDR3 sequence is CASSYSETGGNEQYF. The CDR3 DNA reads as TGTGCCAGCAGTTACTCGGAGACAGGGGGGAACGAGCAGTACTTC.

This CDR3 is CASSESGSSPLHF. CDR3 coding DNA: TGCGCCAGCAGTGAGTCGGGCTCTTCACCCCTCCACTTT. The V gene is TRBV10-2, the J gene TRBJ1-6; D is undetermined. CDR1 and CDR2 from the germline V gene are WSHSY and SAAADI. The CDR3 is made up of 13 amino acids. Trimming took 0 bases from V and 9 from J, leaving 6 bases between them.

The chain uses TRBV7-2 and TRBJ2-7, with a tentative D call TRBD2 (6 bases). Trimming left V 5 bases short and J 3 bases short, with 17 bases between. CDR3 length equals 15 residues. CDR1 SGHTA and CDR2 FQGNSA come from the germline V gene. CDR3 amino acids: CASSPTPGLFYEQYF. The DNA of the CDR3 is TGTGCCAGCAGCCCAACGCCGGGACTGTTCTACGAGCAGTACTTC. Combining the CDR3 with reference TRBV7-2 and TRBJ2-7 gives the whole variable domain GAGVSQSPSNKVTEKGKDVELRCDPISGHTALYWYRQSLGQGLEFLIYFQGNSAPDKSGLPSDRFSAERTGGSVSTLTIQRTQQEDSAVYLCASSPTPGLFYEQYFGPGTRLTVT.

In the case of this clone: The junction departs from the called germline gene at one end, perhaps through a read error. The chain carries TRBV11-1 and TRBJ2-1; 10 nucleotides align to TRBD2. The CDR3 length is 14 residues. From germline, CDR1 is SGHAT and CDR2 FQDESV (reference sequence). In DNA form, the CDR3 reads TGTGCCAGCAGCCTAGCGGGAGCCTACAATGAGCAGTTCTTC. Its translation: CASSLAGAYNEQFF.

In nucleotides, the CDR3 is TGTGCCAGTAGTATAATCGGGGACACTGAAGCTTTCTTT. This encodes CASSIIGDTEAFF. The rearrangement joins TRBV19 to TRBJ1-1; D unresolved. This CDR3 contains 13 residues. Germline V lookup: CDR1 LNHDA, CDR2 SQIVND (reference sequence). V shed 2 bases and J shed 3 bases, with 7 bases lying between them.

The chain employs TRBV12-3 or TRBV12-4 and TRBJ1-2; D not certain. This CDR3 region has 11 residues. V lost 7 bases and J lost 2, with 5 bases in between. The CDR3 sequence is CASKTNYGYTF. Here the CDR3 DNA reads TGTGCCAGCAAGACAAACTATGGCTACACCTTC.

The rearrangement uses TRBV18 and TRBJ2-7; 9 bases map to TRBD2. This CDR3 has 17 residues. The J segment lost 2 bases and the V segment lost 4 bases, leaving 12 bases of the junction unmatched. Germline CDR1 reads KGHSH; CDR2 reads LQKENI. CDR3 residues: CASSRGTSRRSAYEQYF. The CDR3 nucleotides read TGTGCCAGCTCACGCGGGACTAGCAGGAGATCCGCCTACGAGCAGTACTTC.

DNA for the CDR3: TGTGCCACCAGTGCTCGACCGGGACAGCATAGCAATCAGCCCCAGCATTTT. It encodes CATSARPGQHSNQPQHF. The rearrangement joins TRBV24-1 to TRBJ1-5, with 7 bases matching TRBD1. Germline assignment: CDR1 KGHDR and CDR2 SFDVKD. The CDR3 contains 17 residues. V dropped 5 bases and J dropped 0; count of bases not matched to a gene: 9.

This clone has just a few counts. The V and J genes are TRBV6-5 and TRBJ2-7, with D perhaps matching TRBD1 (6 bases). V was pared by 6 bases and J by 7 bases, with 13 bases between. CDR1 is MNHEY, CDR2 SVGAGI, per germline. This CDR3 is 12 amino acids long. The CDR3 DNA reads TGTGCCAGCAGGCGGACAGTGGAGGAGCAGTACTTC. Protein product: CASRRTVEEQYF.

The chain uses TRBV30 and TRBJ1-2; D is unclear. This CDR3 region has 12 residues. V was trimmed by 4 bases and J by 8 bases, leaving 14 bases between them. Germline V gene sequence: CDR1 GTSNPN, CDR2 SVGIG (reference sequence). The CDR3 reads CAWKGAGWGYTF. CDR3 nucleotides: TGTGCCTGGAAAGGCGCGGGATGGGGCTACACCTTC.

This clone has only a few counts. This rearrangement joins TRBV7-6 to TRBJ1-3, with a possible D match to TRBD1 (5 bases). V gave up 5 bases and J gave up 0 bases, with 14 bases separating them. The CDR3 is 16 residues long. The germline gives CDR1 SGHVS, CDR2 FNYEAQ. This CDR3 reads CASSRLTGSSGNTIYF. The CDR3 nucleotides are TGTGCCAGCAGCCGCCTTACAGGTAGCTCTGGAAACACCATATATTTT.

The V and J genes are TRBV7-2 and TRBJ2-4; no clear D. Trimming shortened V by 0 bases and J by 4 bases, and 10 bases separated the two germline ends. This CDR3 is built from 15 residues. Germline loops: CDR1 SGHTA, CDR2 FQGNSA. DNA of the CDR3: TGTGCCAGCAGCTTAGCCCCGGCCGGGAAAAACATTCAGTACTTC. Its protein product is CASSLAPAGKNIQYF.

The chain carries TRBV5-1 and TRBJ1-1; the D gene is possibly TRBD1 (6 bases). V dropped 0 bases and J dropped 0 bases, with 9 bases sitting between them. This CDR3 region has 15 residues. Germline V gives CDR1 SGHRS, CDR2 YFSETQ. CDR3 sequence: CASSLAGGLNTEAFF. The CDR3 DNA reads TGCGCCAGCAGCTTGGCCGGGGGGCTGAACACTGAAGCTTTCTTT. The whole variable domain, filled in from reference TRBV5-1 and TRBJ1-1, reads KAGVTQTPRYLIKTRGQQVTLSCSPISGHRSVSWYQQTPGQGLQFLFEYFSETQRNKGNFPGRFSGRQFSNSRSEMNVSTLELGDSALYLCASSLAGGLNTEAFFGQGTRLTVV.